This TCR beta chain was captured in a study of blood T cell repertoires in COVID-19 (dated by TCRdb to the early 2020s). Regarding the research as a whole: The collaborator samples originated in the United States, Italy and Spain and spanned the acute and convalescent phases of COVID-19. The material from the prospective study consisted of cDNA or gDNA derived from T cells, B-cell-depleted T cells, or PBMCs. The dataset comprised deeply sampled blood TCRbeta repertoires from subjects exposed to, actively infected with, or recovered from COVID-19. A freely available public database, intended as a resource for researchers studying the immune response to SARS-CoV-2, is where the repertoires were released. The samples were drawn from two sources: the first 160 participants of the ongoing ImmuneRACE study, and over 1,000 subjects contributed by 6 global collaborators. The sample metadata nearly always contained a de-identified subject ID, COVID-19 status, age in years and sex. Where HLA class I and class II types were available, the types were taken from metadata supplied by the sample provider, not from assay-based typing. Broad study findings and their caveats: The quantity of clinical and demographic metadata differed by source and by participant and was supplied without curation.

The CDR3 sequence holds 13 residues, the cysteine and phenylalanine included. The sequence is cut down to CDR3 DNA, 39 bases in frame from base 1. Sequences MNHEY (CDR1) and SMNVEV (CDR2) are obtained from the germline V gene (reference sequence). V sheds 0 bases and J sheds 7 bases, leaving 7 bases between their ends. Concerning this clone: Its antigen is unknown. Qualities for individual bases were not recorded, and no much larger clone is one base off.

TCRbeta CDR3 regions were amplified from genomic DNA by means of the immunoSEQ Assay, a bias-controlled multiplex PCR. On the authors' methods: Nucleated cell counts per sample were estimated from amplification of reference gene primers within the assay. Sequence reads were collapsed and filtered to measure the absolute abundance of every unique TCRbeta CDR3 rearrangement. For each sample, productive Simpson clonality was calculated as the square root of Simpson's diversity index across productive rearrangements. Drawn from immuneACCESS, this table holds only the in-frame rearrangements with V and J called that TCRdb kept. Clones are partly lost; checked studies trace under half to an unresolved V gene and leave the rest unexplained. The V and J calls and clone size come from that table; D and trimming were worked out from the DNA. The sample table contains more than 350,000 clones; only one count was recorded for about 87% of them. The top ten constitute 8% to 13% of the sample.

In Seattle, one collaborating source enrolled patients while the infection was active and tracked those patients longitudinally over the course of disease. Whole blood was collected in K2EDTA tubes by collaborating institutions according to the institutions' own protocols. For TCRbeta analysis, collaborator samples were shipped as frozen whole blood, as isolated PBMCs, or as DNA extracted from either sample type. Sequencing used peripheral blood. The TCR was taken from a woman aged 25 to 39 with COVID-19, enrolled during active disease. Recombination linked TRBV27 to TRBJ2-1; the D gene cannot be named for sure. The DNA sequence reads TGTGCCAGCAGTTTATCTTGGGCGAATGAGCAGTTCTTC. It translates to CASSLSWANEQFF.